The T cell receptor (beta chain) described here comes from a study of blood T cell repertoires in COVID-19. About the study: Samples of COVID-19 (acute and convalescent) were obtained from the United States, Italy and Spain.

This table comes from immunoSEQ multiplex PCR, and its TCRdb copy is limited to in-frame clones, with some not included. The data show approximately 230,000 clones, 88% seen once. CDR1 is SGHVS, CDR2 FQNEAQ, per germline. The CDR3 contains 16 residues. The V segment lost 3 bases and the J segment 4 bases; nucleotides outside the gene matches: 4. Participant-reported clinical history was the basis for cohort assignment. The source of this sequence is a woman between 45 and 65 years old with acute COVID-19. The sequenced sample was PBMCs or T cells enriched from blood (not recorded which). This chain links TRBV7-8 with TRBJ2-5; 14 bases agree with TRBD2. The CDR3 DNA is TGTGCCAGCAGCTTGGTGGGACTAGCGGGAGCAGAGACCCAGTACTTC. It specifies CASSLVGLAGAETQYF.